The 25 T cell receptor beta chains below come from one sample, sequenced in a study of synovial regulatory T cells in juvenile arthritis. The study, taken as a whole, reports: TCR diversity was lower in inflammation-associated blood Treg cells than in other blood Treg cells.

Their antigen targets remain unknown. Sequencing used immunoSEQ multiplex PCR; TCRdb keeps in-frame clones, though not all of them. The sample is made up of roughly 9,200 clones, and the top ten hold roughly 1.6% of it. The sequenced material came from Treg cells from blood. The subset was: HLA-DR+ inflammation-associated blood Treg cells. The source is a donor aged 2-29 years with juvenile idiopathic arthritis.

Its frequency marks this clone as medium-sized. CDR3 sequence: CASRDTNEKLFF. The chain couples TRBV19 to TRBJ1-4. This CDR3 is 12 amino acids long. The nucleotide record is missing. The germline CDR1 and CDR2 sequences are LNHDA and SQIVND (reference sequence). Together with reference TRBV19 and TRBJ1-4, the CDR3 gives the full variable domain: DGGITQSPKYLFRKEGQNVTLSCEQNLNHDAMYWYRQDPGQGLRLIYYSQIVNDFQKGDIAEGYSVSREKKESFPLTVTSAQKNPTAFYLCASRDTNEKLFFGSGTQLSVL.

The chain employs TRBV19 and TRBJ1-2; TCRdb selects TRBD1, and the lack of DNA leaves this call unchecked. This CDR3 contains 16 residues. A DNA sequence was not provided. CDR1 and CDR2 (germline): LNHDA, SQIVND (reference sequence). The CDR3 loop is CASSISFRGGSYGYTF. Drawing the rest from reference TRBV19 and TRBJ1-2, the complete variable domain is DGGITQSPKYLFRKEGQNVTLSCEQNLNHDAMYWYRQDPGQGLRLIYYSQIVNDFQKGDIAEGYSVSREKKESFPLTVTSAQKNPTAFYLCASSISFRGGSYGYTFGSGTRLTVV.

V usage is TRBV4-2 and J usage is TRBJ1-2. The germline gives CDR1 LGHNA, CDR2 YNFKEQ. The CDR3 extends over 14 amino acids. No DNA was logged. The CDR3: CASSPGSGNYGYTF.

The chain combines TRBV6-6 with TRBJ1-1. Germline V gene lookup returns CDR1 MNHNY and CDR2 SVGAGI (reference sequence). The CDR3 consists of 16 residues. Nucleotide data are not available. This CDR3 reads CASSTRAWGANTEAFF.

This chain connects TRBV7-9 to TRBJ2-3. The germline V gene encodes CDR1 SEHNR and CDR2 FQNEAQ (reference sequence). CDR3 length equals 15 residues. The entry carries no DNA sequence. CDR3 protein: CASSFRGAGTDTQYF.

In terms of frequency, this clone is medium-sized (0.01 to 0.1%). This chain connects TRBV16 to TRBJ1-4; absent DNA, TCRdb's TRBD1 call cannot be checked. Germline V CDR1 and CDR2: KGHSY, FQNENV. This CDR3 spans 14 amino acids. Only the protein is on record. The CDR3: CASSQSRGNEKLFF.

The chain combines TRBV19 with TRBJ1-5; the D call from TCRdb, TRBD1, cannot be confirmed without DNA. Germline assignment: CDR1 LNHDA and CDR2 SQIVND (reference sequence). This CDR3 region has 14 residues. The protein alone is recorded here. The CDR3: CASSPAGGNQPQHF.

V usage is TRBV2 and J usage is TRBJ1-2. Germline V gene lookup returns CDR1 SNHLY and CDR2 FYNNEI. CDR3 length: 12 amino acids. Only the protein sequence is given. CDR3 amino acids: CASHSLRDGYTF.

The CDR3 is CASSLAGYTGELFF. J is TRBJ2-2 and V is TRBV7-2. CDR1 is SGHTA, CDR2 FQGNSA, per germline. The CDR3 totals 14 residues. DNA for this receptor is not on file.

This chain connects TRBV30 to TRBJ2-2; TCRdb designates TRBD1, a call that cannot be tested without DNA. Germline V gene data show CDR1 as GTSNPN and CDR2 as SVGIG (reference sequence). CDR3 length: 16 amino acids. No coding sequence is recorded. The CDR3 sequence: CAWSQKQGPNTGELFF.

The genes are TRBV28 and TRBJ1-3; TCRdb proposes TRBD1, but this gene call is untestable without DNA. This CDR3 is 15 amino acids long. No DNA is recorded. Germline CDR1 MDHEN, CDR2 SYDVKM. The chain's CDR3 is CASSTGGESGNTIYF.

The chain combines TRBV10-1 with TRBJ2-7. The germline V gene encodes CDR1 WNHNN and CDR2 SYGVQD (reference sequence). The CDR3 has 16 residues. Only the protein is available. The CDR3 protein is CASSESGDPSSYEQYF.

The chain recombines TRBV30 with TRBJ1-3. CDR1 is GTSNPN and CDR2 is SVGIG in the germline V gene (reference sequence). The CDR3 is made up of 11 amino acids. The DNA sequence is not available. The chain's CDR3 is CAWSSGNTIYF.

V gene TRBV6-5 combines with J gene TRBJ1-5. The CDR3 loop spans 14 amino acids. No DNA accompanies this entry. The V gene's germline CDR1 is MNHEY and CDR2 SVGAGI. CDR3 in amino acids: CASSAGLMNQPQHF.

The chain has TRBV27 and TRBJ1-1. The germline CDR1 and CDR2 sequences are MNHEY and SMNVEV (reference sequence). The CDR3 spans 14 residues. No DNA accompanies this entry. This CDR3 reads CASSLSGVNTEAFF.

This chain connects TRBV4-1 to TRBJ2-7; TCRdb's D gene call, TRBD1, goes unchecked for lack of DNA. The germline gives CDR1 MGHRA, CDR2 YSYEKL. The CDR3 runs 15 residues. The entry carries no DNA sequence. This CDR3 reads CASSQDPQGAYEQYF.

This chain joins TRBV28 and TRBJ2-3; there is no DNA to check the TCRdb D call of TRBD2. The CDR3 spans 15 residues. No DNA has been recorded. Germline V gene sequence: CDR1 MDHEN, CDR2 SYDVKM. Here the CDR3 reads CASSFRRESTDTQYF. Full variable domain (remainder filled in from reference TRBV28 and TRBJ2-3): DVKVTQSSRYLVKRTGEKVFLECVQDMDHENMFWYRQDPGLGLRLIYFSYDVKMKEKGDIPEGYSVSREKKERFSLILESASTNQTSMYLCASSFRRESTDTQYFGPGTRLTVL.

This chain connects TRBV6-5 to TRBJ2-3; TCRdb proposes TRBD1, but this gene call is untestable without DNA. The CDR3 is 15 residues long. Nucleotide data are not available. Germline-derived CDR1 and CDR2 are MNHEY and SVGAGI. This CDR3 is CASSYSSGGRAAQYF.

The chain carries TRBV13 and TRBJ1-6; TCRdb gives TRBD1 as the D gene, but with no DNA this cannot be confirmed. This CDR3 has 12 amino acids. The record lacks a DNA sequence. Germline assignment: CDR1 PRHDT and CDR2 FYEKMQ (reference sequence). CDR3 sequence: CASSSHYSPLHF.

The V and J genes are TRBV5-1 and TRBJ2-7; TCRdb selects TRBD1, and the lack of DNA leaves this call unchecked. The CDR3 is 15 residues long. No DNA is given. From germline, CDR1 is SGHRS and CDR2 YFSETQ. CDR3 amino acids: CASSGGQGFSYEQYF.

The genes are TRBV4-1 and TRBJ1-2; without DNA, the TCRdb call of TRBD1 cannot be checked. Germline values: CDR1 MGHRA, CDR2 YSYEKL. The CDR3 runs to 15 residues. No DNA accompanies this entry. CDR3 protein: CASSQDNRGLYGYTF.

The V and J genes are TRBV6-5 and TRBJ1-1; the TCRdb D gene call, TRBD1, has no DNA to confirm it. The CDR3 is 13 amino acids. No nucleotide data were recorded. Per the germline V gene, CDR1 is MNHEY and CDR2 is SVGAGI. CDR3 residues: CASSGQKNTEAFF.

CDR3 sequence: CASTPGGVEQFF. V and J are TRBV6-5 and TRBJ2-1; TCRdb picks TRBD2, but there is no DNA to check that call. Germline loops: CDR1 MNHEY, CDR2 SVGAGI. The CDR3 is made up of 12 amino acids. The entry carries no DNA sequence.

The rearrangement uses TRBV5-1 and TRBJ2-1. The CDR3 spans 13 residues. Only the protein is available. Per germline, CDR1 SGHRS and CDR2 YFSETQ. Here the CDR3 reads CASSLVDESEQFF.

This clone counts as medium-sized by frequency. The chain has TRBV5-8 and TRBJ1-2. Germline V CDR1 and CDR2: SGHTS, YDEGEE. This CDR3 is 14 amino acids long. The DNA is not on file. The CDR3 spells CASSLGGETDGYTF.